The 21 T cell receptor beta chains below all came from one sample that was sequenced in a study of shared clonotypes between healthy human individuals. Data came from immunoSEQ multiplex PCR; TCRdb stores just in-frame clones and leaves some out. In the table there are approximately 720,000 clones, around 72% of which are singletons. Sequenced sample: memory CD4+ T cells sorted from blood. Sample subset: CD45RA-negative fraction. These TCRs come from a woman in her twenties or thirties in good health.

In DNA form, the CDR3 reads TGCAGCGTTGAAGTGGAACAGGCCGAACTTAAAAAGAAGGGGAACACTGAAGCTTTCTTT. Its translation: CSVEVEQAELKKKGNTEAFF. The V gene is TRBV29-1, the J gene TRBJ1-1, with D tentatively TRBD1 (5 bases). Germline loops: CDR1 SQVTM, CDR2 ANQGSEA. The CDR3 sequence is 20 residues long. Trimming pared 1 base from V and 1 base from J, leaving 28 bases between.

The V gene is TRBV18, the J gene TRBJ2-1; D unclear. V shed 6 bases and J shed 0 bases, with 12 bases lying between them. From germline, CDR1 is KGHSH and CDR2 LQKENI. This CDR3 has 15 residues. CDR3 protein: CASSPVSSSYNEQFF. The CDR3 DNA reads as TGTGCCAGCTCGCCAGTTTCTAGCTCCTACAATGAGCAGTTCTTC.

V usage is TRBV2 and J usage is TRBJ1-4; D might be TRBD1 (6 bases). V gave up 6 bases and J gave up 5 bases, with 13 bases separating them. CDR3 length equals 14 residues. Germline V CDR1 and CDR2: SNHLY, FYNNEI. The CDR3 here is CASRPGQRNEKLFF. In DNA, the CDR3 is TGTGCCAGCAGACCCGGACAGCGAAATGAAAAACTGTTTTTT.

The rearrangement uses TRBV6-1 and TRBJ1-5; 8 bases fit TRBD1. This CDR3 is built from 15 residues. Trimming took 2 bases from V and 6 from J; bases not matched to a gene: 6. The germline CDR1 and CDR2 sequences are MNHNS and SASEGT. As DNA, the CDR3 is TGTGCCAGCAGTGAAAACGCAGGGGGCATTCAGCCCCAGCATTTT. Translated: CASSENAGGIQPQHF.

The chain has TRBV10-1 and TRBJ2-1, with a weak D call TRBD2 (5 bases). The CDR3 is 15 residues long. The germline gives CDR1 WNHNN, CDR2 SYGVQD (reference sequence). Trimming shortened V by 2 bases and J by 4 bases, and 12 bases separated the two germline ends. The CDR3 DNA reads TGCGCCAGCAGTGAGGGGAGTAACGGATACAATGAGCAGTTCTTC. The encoded protein is CASSEGSNGYNEQFF.

The V gene is TRBV5-1, the J gene TRBJ1-2; TRBD1 might be the D (5 bases). Germline V CDR1 and CDR2: SGHRS, YFSETQ. CDR3 size: 21 residues. Trimming took 4 bases from V and 0 from J, leaving 31 bases between them. The CDR3 is CASSLAPSVQGERGANYGYTF. DNA for the CDR3: TGCGCCAGCAGCCTAGCACCCAGTGTACAAGGGGAGCGCGGCGCTAACTATGGCTACACCTTC.

The chain uses TRBV5-1 and TRBJ2-2, with D unresolved. Germline lookup yields CDR1 SGHRS and CDR2 YFSETQ. CDR3 size: 15 residues. The V gene lost 1 base and the J gene lost 1 base, with 8 bases spanning the gap. The CDR3 reads CASSLYGENTGELFF. CDR3 sequence (DNA): TGCGCCAGCAGCTTGTACGGAGAGAACACCGGGGAGCTGTTTTTT.

This chain links TRBV6-1 with TRBJ2-5; 14 bases are a match to TRBD2. This CDR3 region has 15 residues. With 4 bases clipped from V and 4 bases from J, the junction kept 2 bases outside the gene matches. The germline CDR1 and CDR2 sequences are MNHNS and SASEGT. The DNA for the CDR3 is TGTGCCAGCAGTGGACTAGCGGGAGGGCCAGAGACCCAGTACTTC. Translated: CASSGLAGGPETQYF.

The chain couples TRBV18 to TRBJ1-5; maybe TRBD1 (6 bases). Germline V gives CDR1 KGHSH, CDR2 LQKENI. The CDR3 is 14 residues long. Trimming took off 2 bases at V and 1 base at J, with 6 bases between the two ends. CDR3 DNA sequence: TGTGCCAGCTCACCAGGGGGCAGCAATCAGCCCCAGCATTTT. This translates into CASSPGGSNQPQHF.

The chain uses TRBV7-8 and TRBJ2-7; 11 bases line up with TRBD1. This CDR3 has 14 residues. Germline V gene data show CDR1 as SGHVS and CDR2 as FQNEAQ. V was clipped by 7 bases and J by 2 bases; unmatched bases: 4. The CDR3 DNA follows: TGTGCCAGCACAGGACAGGGGGCCCCCTACGAGCAGTACTTC. It encodes CASTGQGAPYEQYF.

In this sample, this clone turned up many times. The chain links TRBV29-1 to TRBJ2-1; 7 nucleotides line up with TRBD1. The CDR3 contains 14 residues. CDR1 is SQVTM and CDR2 is ANQGSEA in the germline V gene. Trimming removed 0 bases from V and 7 bases from J; junction bases left unmatched: 6. This CDR3 reads CSVEDWTGDNEQFF. CDR3 nucleotide sequence: TGCAGCGTTGAAGATTGGACAGGTGATAATGAGCAGTTCTTC.

This clone has more than one count but fewer than ten. This sequence joins TRBV2 and TRBJ1-4, with D possibly being TRBD1 (5 bases). This CDR3 spans 15 amino acids. The V gene lost 7 bases and the J gene lost 8 bases, with 20 bases spanning the gap. Germline V CDR1 and CDR2: SNHLY, FYNNEI. CDR3 DNA sequence: TGTGCCAGCAAGGCAGGGTTGGCGGAAGGGGAAAAACTGTTTTTT. It specifies CASKAGLAEGEKLFF.

The gene calls are TRBV7-6 and TRBJ2-3; D unresolved. The CDR3 is 12 residues long. V lost 5 bases to trimming and J lost 5 bases, with 8 bases between them. Looked up from germline, CDR1 is SGHVS and CDR2 is FNYEAQ. This chain's CDR3 is CASSPTRDTQYF. The CDR3 DNA sequence: TGTGCCAGCAGCCCAACCAGAGATACGCAGTATTTT.

The V call is TRBV6-6, the J call TRBJ2-7; TRBD1 might be the D (5 bases). This CDR3 region has 12 residues. Germline CDR1 and CDR2: MNHNY and SVGAGI (reference sequence). Trimming removed 6 bases from V and 6 bases from J, with 12 bases in between. The CDR3 DNA follows: TGTGCCAGCAGCCTCCAAGGGGCCGAGCAGTACTTC. This gives the protein CASSLQGAEQYF.

The chain employs TRBV7-9 and TRBJ2-1; D possibly corresponds to TRBD2 (5 bases). CDR3 size: 13 residues. The V gene's germline CDR1 is SEHNR and CDR2 FQNEAQ (reference sequence). The V end was cut by 5 bases, the J end by 7 bases, with 12 bases between. As DNA, the CDR3 is TGTGCCAGCAGCCGTGTGGGAGTGAATGAGCAGTTCTTC. This translates into CASSRVGVNEQFF.

In DNA, the CDR3 is TGTGCCAGCAGTTCCGACCTTCTCTATGGCTACACCTTC. Translating gives CASSSDLLYGYTF. V gene TRBV28 combines with J gene TRBJ1-2, with unresolved D. The CDR3 is 13 residues long. The germline V and J ends were trimmed by 4 bases and 4 bases, with 10 bases remaining between them. Germline V gene lookup returns CDR1 MDHEN and CDR2 SYDVKM.

This sequence joins TRBV23-1 and TRBJ1-5, with TRBD1 matching 7 bases. TRBV23-1 is an ORF, and what it does is uncertain. CDR3 length: 17 amino acids. After removal of 7 bases from V and 0 bases from J, the junction contained 12 bases not matched to a gene. The CDR3 bases are TGCGCCAGCACGAAGGGAGACAGGGCTGATAGCAATCAGCCCCAGCATTTT. This encodes CASTKGDRADSNQPQHF.

The V gene is TRBV7-9, the J gene TRBJ2-5; perhaps TRBD2 as D (6 bases). CDR3 size: 13 residues. Germline V gene lookup returns CDR1 SEHNR and CDR2 FQNEAQ (reference sequence). V was pared by 7 bases and J by 2 bases, with 11 bases between. The CDR3 sequence is CASNIAEQETQYF. CDR3 nucleotide sequence: TGTGCCAGCAACATAGCGGAACAAGAGACCCAGTACTTC.

V is TRBV18 and J is TRBJ2-1, with 7 bases matching TRBD2. The trim removed 4 bases at V and 6 bases at J, leaving 6 bases unmatched. The CDR3 loop spans 14 amino acids. The germline gives CDR1 KGHSH, CDR2 LQKENI. DNA for the CDR3: TGTGCCAGCTCACTTACCCGGGAGGTCAATGAGCAGTTCTTC. This sequence encodes CASSLTREVNEQFF.

The chain combines TRBV18 with TRBJ2-3, with 7 bases aligning to TRBD2. V dropped 5 bases and J dropped 3; count of bases not matched to a gene: 17. This CDR3 is built from 18 residues. Germline V gene sequence: CDR1 KGHSH, CDR2 LQKENI. For the CDR3, the DNA is TGTGCCAGCTCAGGGACTACACCACAGATTCGGGGGACAGATACGCAGTATTTT. Its translation is CASSGTTPQIRGTDTQYF.

J is TRBJ2-7 and V is TRBV29-1, with 11 bases identical to TRBD1. The CDR3 is 15 residues long. V dropped 5 bases and J dropped 7; count of bases not matched to a gene: 13. The germline gives CDR1 SQVTM, CDR2 ANQGSEA. The CDR3 is CSVSGTGGSFGEQYF. The CDR3 coding sequence is TGCAGCGTTAGTGGGACAGGGGGGAGCTTCGGGGAGCAGTACTTC.